The next 18 T cell receptor beta chains were all read from a single sample in a study of somatic mutations in cytotoxic T cells in rheumatoid arthritis. Method: immunoSEQ multiplex PCR; TCRdb's copy keeps in-frame clones and lacks some. The table shows more than 25,000 clones, with just under 75% occurring only once. Sequences were obtained from CD8+ T cells sorted from blood. These receptors originate from a woman in her late teens or twenties in good health.

The rearrangement joins TRBV7-8 to TRBJ1-1; D might be TRBD1 (5 bases). V was clipped by 2 bases and J by 4 bases, with 14 bases between them. The CDR3 totals 15 residues. Looked up from germline, CDR1 is SGHVS and CDR2 is FQNEAQ. As DNA, the CDR3 is TGTGCCAGCAGCTTACTGTGGCAGGGTTCCACTGAAGCTTTCTTT. Protein sequence: CASSLLWQGSTEAFF.

Only a few counts were recorded for this clone. The V gene is TRBV5-3, the J gene TRBJ1-4; a possible D gene is TRBD1 (5 bases). TRBV5-3 is an ORF, with its function uncertain. The CDR3 runs 15 residues. V was cut by 4 bases and J by 4 bases, with 14 bases left in between. The CDR3 loop is CARSPSEQDNEKLFF. CDR3 coding DNA: TGTGCCAGAAGCCCCTCGGAACAGGATAATGAAAAACTGTTTTTT.

Relative to its sample, this clone is medium-sized. DNA of the CDR3: TGTGCCAGCAGTGCCAGCGGGAGGAGTGAGCAGTTCTTC. Translation: CASSASGRSEQFF. The V and J genes are TRBV25-1 and TRBJ2-1; TRBD2 agrees at 9 bases. This CDR3 is 13 amino acids long. The J segment lost 9 bases and the V segment lost 4 bases, leaving 4 bases of the junction unmatched. CDR1 is MGHDK, CDR2 SYGVNS, per germline.

This clone was counted a single time. The genes are TRBV2 and TRBJ2-3; 7 bases align to TRBD2. The CDR3 is made up of 15 amino acids. The germline gives CDR1 SNHLY, CDR2 FYNNEI. The junction had 2 bases not matched to a gene; V was cut back by 2 bases and J by 0 bases. The DNA of the CDR3 is TGTGCCAGCAGTGAACGCGGGAGTAGCACAGATACGCAGTATTTT. Residues: CASSERGSSTDTQYF.

This clone was counted between two and nine times. The CDR3 nucleotides read TGTGCCAGCAGTTCGACAGGGTTCGAGCAGTACGTC. Translation: CASSSTGFEQYV. The chain recombines TRBV28 with TRBJ2-7, with 7 bases matching TRBD1. The trim removed 4 bases at V and 6 bases at J, leaving 3 bases unmatched. The CDR3 length is 12 residues. Germline V gene lookup returns CDR1 MDHEN and CDR2 SYDVKM.

The chain carries TRBV28 and TRBJ1-4; D gene ambiguous. V was clipped by 10 bases and J by 0 bases, with 21 bases between them. The CDR3 is 17 amino acids. CDR1 and CDR2 (germline): MDHEN, SYDVKM. Written as DNA, the CDR3 is TGTGCCACCCGGGGTTTGGACGGCGGTTCAACTAATGAAAAACTGTTTTTT. Its protein product is CATRGLDGGSTNEKLFF.

The V call is TRBV5-1, the J call TRBJ2-1; 7 nucleotides match TRBD2. CDR1 is SGHRS and CDR2 is YFSETQ in the germline V gene. CDR3 length equals 14 residues. Losses at the gene ends were 6 bases for V and 5 bases for J; bases not matched to a gene: 8. CDR3 protein: CASKVWDYDNEQFF. Written as DNA, the CDR3 is TGCGCCAGCAAGGTTTGGGACTACGACAATGAGCAGTTCTTC.

This clone appeared a few times. The sample contains more than one DNA sequence encoding this CDR3. The chain carries TRBV4-2 and TRBJ2-5, with D hard to call. Trimming took off 1 base at V and 0 bases at J, with 3 bases between the two ends. Germline CDR1 LGHNA, CDR2 YNFKEQ. The CDR3 is made up of 13 amino acids. The CDR3 coding sequence is TGTGCCAGCAGCCAAGGGTACCAAGAGACCCAGTACTTC. Translation gives CASSQGYQETQYF.

The rearrangement links TRBV2 to TRBJ2-7, with 7 bases that match TRBD2. CDR3 size: 17 residues. V lost 2 bases and J lost 0; bases outside the gene matches: 10. Germline V gene lookup returns CDR1 SNHLY and CDR2 FYNNEI. In nucleotides, the CDR3 is TGTGCCAGCAGTGAAAAAGGGCGGGGGACGAGCTCCTACGAGCAGTACGTC. Its protein product is CASSEKGRGTSSYEQYV.

This chain uses TRBV10-3 with TRBJ2-1, with a weak D call TRBD2 (6 bases). V shed 3 bases and J shed 8 bases, with 14 bases lying between them. The CDR3 extends over 14 amino acids. CDR1 ENHRY and CDR2 SYGVKD come from the germline V gene. The CDR3: CAISERLETHEQFF. The DNA of the CDR3 is TGTGCCATCAGTGAACGACTAGAAACCCATGAGCAGTTCTTC.

The rearrangement joins TRBV4-2 to TRBJ1-1; D may be TRBD1 (5 bases). The length of the CDR3 is 15 residues. CDR1 is LGHNA, CDR2 YNFKEQ, per germline. V lost 1 base to trimming and J lost 4 bases, with 13 bases between them. As DNA, the CDR3 is TGTGCCAGCAGCCAAGGGGATCTGGGGGGCACTGAAGCTTTCTTT. Amino acids: CASSQGDLGGTEAFF.

This sequence joins TRBV7-9 and TRBJ2-1, with unresolved D. CDR3 size: 13 residues. In germline, CDR1 is SEHNR, CDR2 FQNEAQ (reference sequence). The V gene lost 0 bases and the J gene lost 7 bases, with 7 bases spanning the gap. Here the CDR3 reads CASSLALENEQFF. For the CDR3, the DNA is TGTGCCAGCAGCTTAGCGCTGGAAAATGAGCAGTTCTTC. Looking up the rest from reference TRBV7-9 and TRBJ2-1 gives the full variable domain: DTGVSQNPRHKITKRGQNVTFRCDPISEHNRLYWYRQTLGQGPEFLTYFQNEAQLEKSRLLSDRFSAERPKGSFSTLEIQRTEQGDSAMYLCASSLALENEQFFGPGTRLTVL.

Regarding this clone: Different DNA sequences within this sample yield the same CDR3. The chain links TRBV7-8 to TRBJ1-2; D gene uncertain. Between the trimmed V and J ends, which lost 1 base and 0 bases, there was a span of 6 bases. The CDR3 loop spans 14 amino acids. The germline V gene encodes CDR1 SGHVS and CDR2 FQNEAQ. The CDR3 region has the DNA TGTGCCAGCAGCTTAGGGTCAGCTAACTATGGCTACACCTTC. Translated: CASSLGSANYGYTF.

The genes are TRBV27 and TRBJ2-7; TRBD2 might be the D (6 bases). V was pared by 5 bases and J by 4 bases, with 21 bases between. CDR3 length: 16 amino acids. The V gene's germline CDR1 is MNHEY and CDR2 SMNVEV (reference sequence). This chain's CDR3 is CASSPPPAGTRYEQYF. CDR3 nucleotide sequence: TGTGCCAGCAGTCCTCCCCCGGCGGGGACTCGATACGAGCAGTACTTC.

The V call is TRBV5-6, the J call TRBJ1-3; D unclear. The length of the CDR3 is 14 residues. Germline assignment: CDR1 SGHDT and CDR2 YYEEEE. Trimming shortened V by 2 bases and J by 4 bases, and 10 bases separated the two germline ends. The CDR3 DNA reads TGTGCCAGCAGCTTAGTGGGCCCCGGAAACACCATATATTTT. Translated: CASSLVGPGNTIYF.

The count of this clone is one. V gene TRBV9 combines with J gene TRBJ1-1; D gene ambiguous. Germline V CDR1 and CDR2: SGDLS, YYNGEE. The ends were cut back, 0 bases at V and 1 base at J, with 7 bases in the middle. The CDR3 has 14 residues. The CDR3 nucleotides are TGTGCCAGCAGCGTAGAGACCGGGAACACTGAAGCTTTCTTT. This sequence encodes CASSVETGNTEAFF. The full variable domain, completed using reference TRBV9 and TRBJ1-1, is DSGVTQTPKHLITATGQRVTLRCSPRSGDLSVYWYQQSLDQGLQFLIQYYNGEERAKGNILERFSAQQFPDLHSELNLSSLELGDSALYFCASSVETGNTEAFFGQGTRLTVV.

The chain has TRBV10-2 and TRBJ1-1; D unresolved. In germline, CDR1 is WSHSY, CDR2 SAAADI. CDR3 length: 13 residues. V lost 0 bases and J lost 2, with 4 bases in between. Here the CDR3 DNA reads TGCGCCAGCAGTGAGTCGGTCAACACTGAAGCTTTCTTT. Its protein is CASSESVNTEAFF.

In nucleotides, the CDR3 is TGTGCCAGCAGCGCAGACACCGGGGAGCTGTTTTTT. It yields the protein CASSADTGELFF. The rearrangement links TRBV7-9 to TRBJ2-2; D gene ambiguous. V was clipped by 5 bases and J by 3 bases, with 4 bases between them. This CDR3 region has 12 residues. CDR1 and CDR2 (germline): SEHNR, FQNEAQ (reference sequence).